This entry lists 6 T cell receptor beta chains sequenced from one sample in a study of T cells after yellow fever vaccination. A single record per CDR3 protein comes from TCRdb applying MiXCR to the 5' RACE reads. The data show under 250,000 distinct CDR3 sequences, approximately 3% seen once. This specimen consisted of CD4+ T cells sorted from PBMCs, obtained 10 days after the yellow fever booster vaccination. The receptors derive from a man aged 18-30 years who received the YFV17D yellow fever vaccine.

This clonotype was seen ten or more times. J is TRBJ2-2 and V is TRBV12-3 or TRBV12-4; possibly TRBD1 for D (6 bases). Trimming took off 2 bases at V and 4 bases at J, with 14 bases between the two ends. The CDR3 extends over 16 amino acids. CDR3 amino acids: CASSLWAWGLTGELFF. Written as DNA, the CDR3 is TGTGCCAGCAGTTTATGGGCGTGGGGGCTCACCGGGGAGCTGTTTTTT.

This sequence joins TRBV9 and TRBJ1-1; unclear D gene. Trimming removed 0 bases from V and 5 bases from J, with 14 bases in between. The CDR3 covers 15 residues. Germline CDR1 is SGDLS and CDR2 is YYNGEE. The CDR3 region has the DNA TGTGCCAGCAGCGTAGGTCCAGAACTGGGTACTGAAGCTTTCTTT. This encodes CASSVGPELGTEAFF.

CDR3 loop: CASSLQGPHQPQHF. The CDR3 bases are TGTGCCAGCAGTTTACAAGGGCCTCATCAGCCCCAGCATTTT. The rearrangement links TRBV27 to TRBJ1-5; no clear D gene. The CDR3 is 14 amino acids. CDR1 and CDR2 from the germline V gene are MNHEY and SMNVEV (reference sequence). V was pared by 2 bases and J by 5 bases, with 10 bases between.

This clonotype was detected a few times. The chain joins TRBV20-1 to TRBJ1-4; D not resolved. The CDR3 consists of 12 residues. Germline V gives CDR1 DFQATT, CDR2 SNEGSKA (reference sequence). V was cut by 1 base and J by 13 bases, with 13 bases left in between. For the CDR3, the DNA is TGCAGTGCTAGAGGGGCCGAGACGGGACTGTTTTTT. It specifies CSARGAETGLFF.

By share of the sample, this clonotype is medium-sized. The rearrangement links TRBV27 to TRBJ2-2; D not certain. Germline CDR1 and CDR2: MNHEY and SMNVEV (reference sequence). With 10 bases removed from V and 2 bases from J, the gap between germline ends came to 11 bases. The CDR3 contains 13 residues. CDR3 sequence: CATGSANTGELFF. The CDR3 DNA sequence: TGTGCCACTGGGTCGGCCAACACCGGGGAGCTGTTTTTT.

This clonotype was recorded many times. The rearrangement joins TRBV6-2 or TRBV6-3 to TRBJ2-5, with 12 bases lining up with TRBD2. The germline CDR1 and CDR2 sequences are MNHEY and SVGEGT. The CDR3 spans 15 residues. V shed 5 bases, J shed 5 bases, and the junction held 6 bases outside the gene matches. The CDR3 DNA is TGTGCCAGCAGTCCCCGGCTAGCGGGAGGGGAGACCCAGTACTTC. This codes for CASSPRLAGGETQYF.